This T cell receptor beta chain came from a study of blood T cell repertoires in COVID-19. Assay: immunoSEQ multiplex PCR; the TCRdb copy retains only in-frame clones and omits some. The sample includes over 250,000 clones, 70% to 90% of them seen just once. The sequence was collected from a woman under 40 who had recovered from COVID-19. The source material was PBMCs or T cells enriched from blood (not recorded which).

The CDR3 DNA reads as TGTGCCAGCATTCTAACAGGGGGCCCCCCCTACGAGCAGTACTTC. It yields the protein CASILTGGPPYEQYF. The chain has TRBV2 and TRBJ2-7, with TRBD1 matching 9 bases. From germline, CDR1 is SNHLY and CDR2 FYNNEI. The CDR3 is 15 residues long. J was trimmed by 2 bases and V by 7 bases; bases with no gene match: 9.